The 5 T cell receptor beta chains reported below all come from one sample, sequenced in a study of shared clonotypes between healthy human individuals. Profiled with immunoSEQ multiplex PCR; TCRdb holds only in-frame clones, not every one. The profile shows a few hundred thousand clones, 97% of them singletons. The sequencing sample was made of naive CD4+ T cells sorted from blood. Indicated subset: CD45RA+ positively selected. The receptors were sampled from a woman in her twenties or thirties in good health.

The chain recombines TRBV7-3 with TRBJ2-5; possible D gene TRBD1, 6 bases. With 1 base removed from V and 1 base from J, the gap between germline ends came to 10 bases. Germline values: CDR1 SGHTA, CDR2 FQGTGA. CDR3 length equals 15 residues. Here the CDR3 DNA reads TGTGCCAGCAGCTTAAATCAGGGGACCCAAGAGACCCAGTACTTC. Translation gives CASSLNQGTQETQYF. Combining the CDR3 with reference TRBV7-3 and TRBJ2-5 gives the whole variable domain GAGVSQTPSNKVTEKGKYVELRCDPISGHTALYWYRQSLGQGPEFLIYFQGTGAADDSGLPNDRFFAVRPEGSVSTLKIQRTERGDSAVYLCASSLNQGTQETQYFGPGTRLLVL.

CDR3: CASSATGLGETQYF. The CDR3 DNA reads TGTGCCAGCAGTGCTACAGGGTTAGGAGAGACCCAGTACTTC. The chain recombines TRBV6-1 with TRBJ2-5, with D perhaps matching TRBD1 (6 bases). V was clipped by 4 bases and J by 4 bases, with 13 bases between them. This CDR3 has 14 amino acids. Germline-derived CDR1 and CDR2 are MNHNS and SASEGT.

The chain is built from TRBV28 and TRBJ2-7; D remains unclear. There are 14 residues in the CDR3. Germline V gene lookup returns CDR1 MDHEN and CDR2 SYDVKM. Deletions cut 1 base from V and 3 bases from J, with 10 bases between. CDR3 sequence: CASSLFLGSYEQYF. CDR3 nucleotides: TGTGCCAGCAGTTTATTTCTGGGAAGCTACGAGCAGTACTTC. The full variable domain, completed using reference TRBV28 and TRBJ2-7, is DVKVTQSSRYLVKRTGEKVFLECVQDMDHENMFWYRQDPGLGLRLIYFSYDVKMKEKGDIPEGYSVSREKKERFSLILESASTNQTSMYLCASSLFLGSYEQYFGPGTRLTVT.

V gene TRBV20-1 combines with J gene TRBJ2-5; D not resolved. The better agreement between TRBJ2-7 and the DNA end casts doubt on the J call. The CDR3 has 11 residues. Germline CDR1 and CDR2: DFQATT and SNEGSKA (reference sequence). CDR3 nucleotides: TGCAGTGCTTCGATGCTCTACGAGCAGTACTTC. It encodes CSASMLYEQYF.

The CDR3 DNA reads as TGTGCCAGCTCACGGGGAGATACGCAGTATTTT. It encodes CASSRGDTQYF. The chain couples TRBV11-1 to TRBJ2-3; perhaps TRBD2 as D (5 bases). Looked up from germline, CDR1 is SGHAT and CDR2 is FQDESV (reference sequence). CDR3 length: 11 residues. Trimming took 8 bases from V and 5 from J, leaving 8 bases between them. Complete variable domain (other parts from reference TRBV11-1 and TRBJ2-3): EAEVAQSPRYKITEKSQAVAFWCDPISGHATLYWYRQILGQGPELLVQFQDESVVDDSQLPKDRFSAERLKGVDSTLKIQPAELGDSAMYLCASSRGDTQYFGPGTRLTVL.